These 13 T cell receptor beta chains originate from one sample sequenced in a study of post-analysis software for immune sequencing data. Study conclusions and caveats: There were five TRBV segments more frequent in patients than controls, and TRBV5-6, TRBV5-1 and TRBV20-1 were among them.

Their cognate antigens are unknown. Unique molecular identifiers tagged the TCR beta cDNA libraries. A single record per CDR3 protein comes from TCRdb applying MiXCR to the PCR reads. The sample contains 350,000 to 500,000 distinct CDR3 sequences, over 30% of which appear only once. Sequenced sample: blood. These receptors came from a girl aged 2 to 9 with multiple sclerosis.

This chain links TRBV20-1 with TRBJ2-4; 9 bases align to TRBD1. There are 17 residues in the CDR3. Germline trimming cut 4 bases from V and 0 bases from J; bases unmatched to any gene: 10. Germline assignment: CDR1 DFQATT and CDR2 SNEGSKA (reference sequence). CDR3 in amino acids: CSATTGGTPLAKNIQYF. The CDR3 DNA is TGCAGTGCTACGACAGGGGGTACTCCCCTAGCCAAAAACATTCAGTACTTC.

The chain uses TRBV7-3 and TRBJ2-1; no clear D. Trimming cost V 3 bases and J 6 bases, with 9 bases left between them. The CDR3 spans 13 residues. Looked up from germline, CDR1 is SGHTA and CDR2 is FQGTGA. The DNA of the CDR3 is TGTGCCAGCAGCTTTGGGCGGCCCAATGAGCAGTTCTTC. Residues: CASSFGRPNEQFF.

CDR3 nucleotide sequence: TGTGCCAGCAACCAAAGGGCTAGCGGGAGGGACCTCTCCTACAATGAGCAGTTCTTC. Protein: CASNQRASGRDLSYNEQFF. J is TRBJ2-1 and V is TRBV7-9; 12 nucleotides match TRBD2. This CDR3 is built from 19 residues. The germline gives CDR1 SEHNR, CDR2 FQNEAQ (reference sequence). Losses at the gene ends were 7 bases for V and 0 bases for J; bases not matched to a gene: 13.

CDR3 in DNA: TGCGCCAGCAGCTTGGAGCGGGGAGGCGAGACCCAGTACTTC. This translates into CASSLERGGETQYF. This chain connects TRBV5-1 to TRBJ2-5; TRBD2 aligns across 7 bases. Germline V CDR1 and CDR2: SGHRS, YFSETQ. J lost 5 bases, V lost 0 bases, and 4 bases had no gene match. This CDR3 spans 14 amino acids.

As concerns this clonotype: One junction end disagrees with the germline gene, perhaps due to a read error. The CDR3 here is CASGLVPSGNGEQFF. CDR3 nucleotides: TGTGCCAGCGGCTTGGTTCCTAGCGGGAACGGTGAGCAGTTCTTC. The V gene is TRBV5-6, the J gene TRBJ2-1, with 9 bases fitting TRBD2. Germline lookup yields CDR1 SGHDT and CDR2 YYEEEE. CDR3 size: 15 residues.

The chain is built from TRBV5-6 and TRBJ2-7; D is unclear. The V end was cut by 2 bases, the J end by 4 bases, with 16 bases between. The length of the CDR3 is 15 residues. Germline CDR1 is SGHDT and CDR2 is YYEEEE. In DNA form, the CDR3 reads TGTGCCAGCAGCTTTGAAGGGTTGCCCCCTTACGAGCAGTACTTC. It encodes CASSFEGLPPYEQYF.

The chain uses TRBV28 and TRBJ1-2, with 10 bases matching TRBD1. CDR3 length: 14 residues. V dropped 5 bases and J dropped 8; count of bases not matched to a gene: 8. Germline CDR1 reads MDHEN; CDR2 reads SYDVKM. The CDR3 nucleotides are TGTGCCAGCAGTCCAGCACCGGGACAGGGGGGCTACACCTTC. The encoded protein is CASSPAPGQGGYTF.

The chain combines TRBV11-2 with TRBJ1-1; D may be TRBD1 (6 bases). CDR1 and CDR2 (germline): SGHAT, FQNNGV. The CDR3 totals 15 residues. V was shortened by 0 bases and J by 5 bases, with 13 bases between the two germline ends. The CDR3 is CASSLEGTPSTEAFF. The CDR3 DNA follows: TGTGCCAGCAGCTTAGAGGGGACACCGAGTACTGAAGCTTTCTTT.

This clonotype has only a few counts. V is TRBV4-2 and J is TRBJ2-1; D gene unclear. Germline loops: CDR1 LGHNA, CDR2 YNFKEQ. V was clipped by 1 base and J by 0 bases, with 16 bases between them. CDR3 length: 18 amino acids. The CDR3 DNA follows: TGTGCCAGCAGCCAAGCCCAAGTGACGATACGCTCCTACAATGAGCAGTTCTTC. Amino acid sequence: CASSQAQVTIRSYNEQFF.

V usage is TRBV4-3 and J usage is TRBJ2-7, with D tentatively TRBD1 (6 bases). Trimming shortened V by 0 bases and J by 3 bases, and 15 bases separated the two germline ends. CDR3 length equals 16 residues. CDR1 and CDR2 from the germline V gene are LGHNA and YSLEER. CDR3 DNA sequence: TGCGCCAGCAGCCAAGATCGGGGCAGGGGAGACTACGAGCAGTACTTC. Its translation: CASSQDRGRGDYEQYF.

The genes are TRBV5-1 and TRBJ2-1, with 7 nucleotides matching TRBD2. The length of the CDR3 is 17 residues. The ends lost 3 bases at V and 4 bases at J; junction bases unmatched: 13. CDR1 and CDR2 (germline): SGHRS, YFSETQ. CDR3 protein: CASSWSNSGIAYNEQFF. CDR3 bases: TGCGCCAGCAGCTGGTCGAACAGCGGGATCGCTTACAATGAGCAGTTCTTC. The entire variable domain, with the rest obtained from reference TRBV5-1 and TRBJ2-1, is as follows: KAGVTQTPRYLIKTRGQQVTLSCSPISGHRSVSWYQQTPGQGLQFLFEYFSETQRNKGNFPGRFSGRQFSNSRSEMNVSTLELGDSALYLCASSWSNSGIAYNEQFFGPGTRLTVL.

The rearrangement links TRBV29-1 to TRBJ2-7, with D tentatively TRBD1 (5 bases). CDR1 and CDR2 from the germline V gene are SQVTM and ANQGSEA. This CDR3 region has 15 residues. The V and J ends lost 0 bases and 0 bases respectively, with 12 bases between them. The DNA for the CDR3 is TGCAGCGTTGAAGATCTCGCAGGGAACTCCTACGAGCAGTACTTC. This sequence encodes CSVEDLAGNSYEQYF.

There are a few counts of this clonotype. The V gene is TRBV7-3, the J gene TRBJ1-2; 9 bases map to TRBD1. CDR3 length equals 14 residues. The V segment lost 6 bases and the J segment 7 bases; nucleotides outside the gene matches: 9. Germline assignment: CDR1 SGHTA and CDR2 FQGTGA. Here the CDR3 DNA reads TGTGCCAGCAGTTCTCCCGGGACAGGGCTTGGCTACACCTTC. It codes for CASSSPGTGLGYTF.